The 8 T cell receptor beta chains given below trace back to one sample, sequenced in a study of human T cells and chemical hapten exposure. The time point was: healthy volunteer bleed at 2 weeks. Before extraction, the whole blood was not fractionated, and total RNA was taken from it. TCRdb itself ran the RACE reads through MiXCR, one entry per CDR3 protein. The repertoire holds around 130,000 distinct CDR3 sequences, with approximately 9.5% as singletons. Sequences were obtained from whole blood. These receptors all come from a male donor in good health. Some clones in this sample may be carry-over from other donors' samples.

The chain joins TRBV4-3 to TRBJ1-2, with a tentative D call TRBD1 (6 bases). V lost 0 bases and J 10 bases, leaving 18 bases between the germline ends. The CDR3 loop spans 15 amino acids. Germline assignment: CDR1 LGHNA and CDR2 YSLEER. CDR3 sequence (DNA): TGCGCCAGCAGCCAAGATCGGGACATCGTCCTATACTACACCTTC. It translates to CASSQDRDIVLYYTF.

This clonotype was observed at least ten times. This chain uses TRBV9 with TRBJ2-6, with TRBD2 matching over 12 bases. CDR1 and CDR2 from the germline V gene are SGDLS and YYNGEE. The CDR3 covers 18 residues. Trimming removed 2 bases from V and 3 bases from J; junction bases left unmatched: 6. The CDR3, as DNA: TGTGCCAGCAGCGTCCCTAGCGGGGGGGAAAGTGGGGCCAACGTCCTGACTTTC. This gives the protein CASSVPSGGESGANVLTF.

The chain carries TRBV5-1 and TRBJ1-1, with D possibly being TRBD1 (5 bases). Germline CDR1 SGHRS, CDR2 YFSETQ. Between the trimmed V and J ends, which lost 2 bases and 4 bases, there was a span of 15 bases. The CDR3 extends over 15 amino acids. The CDR3 loop is CASSLARDRGTEAFF. DNA of the CDR3: TGCGCCAGCAGCTTAGCCAGGGATAGGGGCACTGAAGCTTTCTTT.

This clonotype was recorded at least ten times. The J gene is TRBJ2-7, the V gene TRBV9, with 10 bases that match TRBD2. J gave up 2 bases and V 0 bases, and 5 bases lay outside the gene matches. The CDR3 extends over 16 amino acids. Germline V gives CDR1 SGDLS, CDR2 YYNGEE. The CDR3 is CASSVAFGLAAYEQYF. The CDR3, as DNA: TGTGCCAGCAGCGTAGCTTTTGGACTAGCGGCCTACGAGCAGTACTTC.

The J gene is TRBJ1-1, the V gene TRBV5-6; possibly TRBD1 for D (5 bases). CDR3 length equals 13 residues. The germline V gene encodes CDR1 SGHDT and CDR2 YYEEEE. Trimming removed 1 base from V and 11 bases from J, with 15 bases in between. The CDR3 nucleotides read TGTGCCAGCAGCTTGTATGGGGCCCCTGGGGCTTTCTTT. Amino acid sequence: CASSLYGAPGAFF.

This clonotype was found a few times. The chain is built from TRBV29-1 and TRBJ1-1, with TRBD1 matching over 7 bases. CDR1 is SQVTM, CDR2 ANQGSEA, per germline. This CDR3 region has 14 residues. J lost 6 bases, V lost 0 bases, and 7 bases had no gene match. The CDR3 nucleotides read TGCAGCGTTGAAGACATGACAGGGTTCGCTGAAGCTTTCTTT. It is translated as CSVEDMTGFAEAFF.

This clonotype was found a few times. The rearrangement links TRBV5-6 to TRBJ1-5, with 8 bases aligning to TRBD1. This CDR3 is built from 15 residues. Germline values: CDR1 SGHDT, CDR2 YYEEEE. With 6 bases clipped from V and 4 bases from J, the junction kept 9 bases outside the gene matches. CDR3 bases: TGTGCCAGCACCTTAGCAGGGGGCCTAAATCAGCCCCAGCATTTT. It specifies CASTLAGGLNQPQHF.

This sequence joins TRBV5-1 and TRBJ2-7; a weak D match, TRBD1 (5 bases). Deletions cut 1 base from V and 2 bases from J, with 10 bases between. CDR1 SGHRS and CDR2 YFSETQ come from the germline V gene. The CDR3 totals 14 residues. The CDR3 nucleotides read TGCGCCAGCAGCTTGAGGGGTGATACCTACGAGCAGTACTTC. Its protein is CASSLRGDTYEQYF.